The text below deals with one TCR beta chain. This specimen belongs to a study of blood T cell repertoires in COVID-19. Study-wide context: Material from acute and convalescent COVID-19 was sourced from the United States, Italy and Spain.

Enrollees, about 18 to 100 years old, lived in fewer than 25 US areas. Per the germline V gene, CDR1 is MNHEY and CDR2 is SVGAGI. The CDR3 sequence is 14 residues long. V was clipped by 5 bases and J by 9 bases, with 14 bases between them. Assay used: immunoSEQ multiplex PCR; TCRdb lists only in-frame clones, some missing. The sample yields a few hundred thousand clones, under 95% seen once. The sequence was obtained from a woman in her twenties or thirties who had recovered from COVID-19. The sample comprised PBMCs or T cells enriched from blood (not recorded which). The rearrangement uses TRBV6-5 and TRBJ1-6; D is unclear. CDR3 loop: CASSLAPRGSPLHF. DNA for the CDR3: TGTGCCAGCAGTCTTGCGCCCCGAGGTTCACCCCTCCACTTT.